This T cell receptor (beta chain) was captured in a study of T cell repertoires in cytomegalovirus infection. From germline, CDR1 is LGHDT and CDR2 YNNKEL (reference sequence). The CDR3 contains 15 residues. Only a few counts were recorded for this clonotype. One end of the junction fails to match germline, which may point to a read error. MiXCR, run by TCRdb on the reads, gives a single entry per CDR3 protein. The sample lists roughly 230,000 distinct CDR3 sequences, over 20% seen once, with approximately 18% in the top ten. The chain has TRBV3-1 and TRBJ1-1, with D perhaps matching TRBD1 (5 bases). This TCR was sampled from a human donor in good health (CMV status not recorded). Some clones in this sample may be carry-over from other donors' samples. Sequencing was done on a sample of CD8+ T cells from PBMCs. CDR3: CASTQGGGANTEAFF. CDR3 DNA sequence: TGTGCCAGCACCCAAGGTGGAGGGGCGAACACTGAAGCTTTCTTT. Using reference TRBV3-1 and TRBJ1-1 for the parts outside the CDR3, the full variable domain is DTAVSQTPKYLVTQMGNDKSIKCEQNLGHDTMYWYKQDSKKFLKIMFSYNNKELIINETVPNRFSPKSPDKAHLNLHINSLELGDSAVYFCASTQGGGANTEAFFGQGTRLTVV.